The clone carrying this T cell receptor beta chain was recorded a few times. The antigen is undetermined. The identical CDR3 is also encoded by other nucleotide sequences in the sample. The germline V and J ends were trimmed by 1 base and 0 bases, with 3 bases remaining between them. Germline loops: CDR1 GTSNPN, CDR2 SVGIG (reference sequence). The CDR3 runs 12 residues. Using immunoSEQ multiplex PCR, the repertoire was profiled, and TCRdb retains in-frame clones only, with some absent. The sample shows some 450,000 clones, roughly four fifths of them seen only once. This sample is drawn from a study of shared clonotypes between healthy human individuals. Notes on the study in general: Blood was the only sampled material, and tissue repertoires likely differ.

Input material: PBMCs. The receptor comes from a woman between 40 and 50 years old in good health. Some clones in this sample may be carry-over from other donors' samples. The chain is built from TRBV30 and TRBJ1-1, with D unclear. This CDR3 reads CAWSEVNTEAFF. CDR3 DNA: TGTGCCTGGAGTGAGGTGAACACTGAAGCTTTCTTT.